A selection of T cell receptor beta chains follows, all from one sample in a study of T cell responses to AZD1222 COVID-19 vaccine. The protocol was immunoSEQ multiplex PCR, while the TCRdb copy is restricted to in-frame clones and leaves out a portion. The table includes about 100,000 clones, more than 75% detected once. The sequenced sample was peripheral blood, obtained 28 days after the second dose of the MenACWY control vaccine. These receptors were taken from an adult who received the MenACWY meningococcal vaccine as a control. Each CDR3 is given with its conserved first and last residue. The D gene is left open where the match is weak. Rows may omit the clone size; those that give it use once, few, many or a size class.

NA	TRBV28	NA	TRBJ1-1	TGTGCCAGCAGTTTATCCGGCGGGGGGGCGCGAGATGAAGCTTTCTTT	CASSLSGGGARDEAFF
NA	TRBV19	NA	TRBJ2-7	TGTGCCAGTAGTATGGGCAGGGCCCAGTCGCGCGAGCAGTACTTC	CASSMGRAQSREQYF
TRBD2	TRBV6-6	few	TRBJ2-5	TGTGCCAGCAGTCTAGCGGGGACACAAGAGACCCAGTACTTC	CASSLAGTQETQYF
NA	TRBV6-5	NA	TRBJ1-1	TGTGCCAGCAGTTACTCCCCCGCAAGCACTGAAGCTTTCTTT	CASSYSPASTEAFF
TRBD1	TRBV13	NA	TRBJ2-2	TGTGCCAGCAGCCCGACAGGGTCCAACACCGGGGAGCTGTTTTTT	CASSPTGSNTGELFF
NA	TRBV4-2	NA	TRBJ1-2	TGTGCCAGCAGCCAAGATCTGTTACGGGTCTATGGCTACACCTTC	CASSQDLLRVYGYTF
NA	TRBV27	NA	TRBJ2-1	TGTGCCAGCAGCCTCATCCCCACCAACTACGGCGGCTCCTACAATGAGCAGTTCTTC	CASSLIPTNYGGSYNEQFF
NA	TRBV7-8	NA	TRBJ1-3	TGTGCCAGCAGTTACCGGACAGTATCGAGCATCTCTGGAAACACCATATATTTT	CASSYRTVSSISGNTIYF
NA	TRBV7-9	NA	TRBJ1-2	TGTGCCAGCAGCTTCTCGGCGGTGAACTATGGCTACACCTTC	CASSFSAVNYGYTF
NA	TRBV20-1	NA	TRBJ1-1	TGCAGTGCTAGTCGGGGAAACACTGAAGCTTTCTTT	CSASRGNTEAFF
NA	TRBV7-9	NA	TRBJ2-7	TGTGCCAGCAGCTCCAGGGTGGACTACGAGCAGTACTTC	CASSSRVDYEQYF
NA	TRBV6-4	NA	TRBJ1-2	TGTGCCAGCGGACTAGTAGGCTACACCTTC	CASGLVGYTF
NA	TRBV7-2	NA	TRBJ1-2	TGTGCCAGCAGCTTAGCGCCCCGGACAGACTATGGCTACACCTTC	CASSLAPRTDYGYTF
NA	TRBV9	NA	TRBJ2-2	TGTGCCAGCAGCGCTTCCCCGACACCACGCACCGGGGAGCTGTTTTTT	CASSASPTPRTGELFF
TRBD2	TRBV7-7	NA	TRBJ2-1	TGTGCTAGCAGCCCCCAGCGGGGGGGCTCCTACAATGAGCAGTTCTTC	CASSPQRGGSYNEQFF
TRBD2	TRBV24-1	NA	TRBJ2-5	TGTGCCACCAGTGATCCTAGCGGGGCTGTGGAGACCCAGTACTTC	CATSDPSGAVETQYF
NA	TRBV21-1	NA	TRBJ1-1	TGTGCCAGCAGACAGACAGGGGGGGATAACACTGAAGCTTTCTTT	CASRQTGGDNTEAFF
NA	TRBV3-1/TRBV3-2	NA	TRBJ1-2	TGTGCCAGCAGCCAAGTAGGGTTTGAGGGGAATGGCTACACCTTC	CASSQVGFEGNGYTF
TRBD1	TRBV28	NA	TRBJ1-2	TGTGCCAGCAGGGGACAGGCCGGCGGCTACACCTTC	CASRGQAGGYTF
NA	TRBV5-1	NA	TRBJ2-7	TGCGCCAGCAGCTTGGTAGGGACCTCCTACGAGCAGTACTTC	CASSLVGTSYEQYF
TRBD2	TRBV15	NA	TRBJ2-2	TGTGCCACCAGCAGAGAGGGACTATCAACCGGGGAGCTGTTTTTT	CATSREGLSTGELFF
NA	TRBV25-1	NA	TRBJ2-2	TGTGCCAGCAGTGATTTGGGGGGCAACGGGGAGCTGTTTTTT	CASSDLGGNGELFF
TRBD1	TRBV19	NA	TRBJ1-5	TGTGCCAGTAGTCCTGGGACAGGGACTAGCAATCAGCCCCAGCATTTT	CASSPGTGTSNQPQHF
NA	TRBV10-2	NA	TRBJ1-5	TGCGCCAGCAGTGAGTCAAGGGTAGATCAGCCCCAGCATTTT	CASSESRVDQPQHF
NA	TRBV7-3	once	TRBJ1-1	TGTGCCAGCAGCTTATCCCCTAGTTTGAACACTGAAGCTTTCTTT	CASSLSPSLNTEAFF
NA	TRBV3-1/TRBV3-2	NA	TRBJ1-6	TGTGCCAGCAGCCGCAGGGGACCGTCTTCACCCCTCCACTTT	CASSRRGPSSPLHF
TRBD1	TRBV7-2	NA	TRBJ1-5	TGTGCCAGCAGCCGACAGGGAGGCCAGCCCCAGCATTTT	CASSRQGGQPQHF
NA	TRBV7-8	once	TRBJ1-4	TGTGCCAGCAGCTTGGATAGAGTTAATGAAAAACTGTTTTTT	CASSLDRVNEKLFF
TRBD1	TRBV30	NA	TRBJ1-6	TGTGCCTGGGGGGACAGGGGTTTCAATTCACCCCTCCACTTT	CAWGDRGFNSPLHF
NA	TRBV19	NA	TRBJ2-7	TGTGCCAGTAGCACCCCCGGACAGTCCTACGAGCAGTACTTC	CASSTPGQSYEQYF